This TCR beta chain comes out of a study of CD8 T cells in ankylosing spondylitis. Points from the study as a whole: For ankylosing spondylitis blood, a TCR beta motif of about eight highly homologous variants appeared characteristic. Disease-linked clones reportedly showed significant enrichment in matched ankylosing spondylitis synovial fluid.

The CDR3 consists of 13 residues. The germline V gene has CDR1 SGHAT and CDR2 FQDESV (reference sequence). V was pared by 2 bases and J by 7 bases, with 11 bases between. TCRdb fed the 5' RACE reads into MiXCR, producing one record per CDR3 protein. The profile shows about 840,000 distinct CDR3 sequences, around 11% of them singletons. Concerning this clonotype: Its antigen remains unidentified.

This chain joins TRBV11-1 and TRBJ1-1, with D unresolved. Material for sequencing was blood, either unsorted or a sorted T cell fraction (not recorded which). The TCR was taken from a male donor with ankylosing spondylitis. The CDR3 DNA sequence: TGTGCCAGCAGCTTAAGGTCGGGAGATGAAGCTTTCTTT. Amino acid sequence: CASSLRSGDEAFF. The variable domain in full, completed from reference TRBV11-1 and TRBJ1-1, reads EAEVAQSPRYKITEKSQAVAFWCDPISGHATLYWYRQILGQGPELLVQFQDESVVDDSQLPKDRFSAERLKGVDSTLKIQPAELGDSAMYLCASSLRSGDEAFFGQGTRLTVV.